The entry that follows covers one T cell receptor (beta chain) sequence. Its target antigen remains unknown. Nothing much larger sits one base from this clone, and base qualities are not available. The data derive from a study of control samples from healthy donors and cancer patients (dated by TCRdb to about 2020). The method behind the library was the immunoSEQ multiplex PCR assay. TCRdb carries this immuneACCESS record with in-frame sequences only. Its versions omit some clonotypes, under half of them owing to an unresolved V gene in the studies checked, with the rest unexplained. The sample table lists approximately 80,000 clones, roughly 90% of them with a count of one. The ten biggest clones cover around 5.7% of the sample. The germline V gene specifies MDHEN as CDR1 and SYDVKM as CDR2. The CDR3 starts with the cysteine, ends with the phenylalanine, and has 16 residues. Only the CDR3 region is kept as DNA, spanning 48 bases read in frame from base 1. Relative to germline, V is 4 bases shorter and J is 4 bases shorter, with 17 bases between their ends.

The clonotype was recovered from a woman aged 50 to 65 in good health. Sequenced sample: blood. This chain is built from TRBV28 and TRBJ2-1, with TRBD1 as a weak D call on 6 bases. The CDR3 is CASSSPLRQEYNEQFF. The nucleotide sequence is given as TGTGCCAGCAGTTCCCCCCTAAGACAGGAATACAATGAGCAGTTCTTC.